A single sample is the source of the 4 T cell receptor beta chains below, sequenced in a study of T cells in localized non-small cell lung cancer. TCRdb's table, derived via immunoSEQ multiplex PCR, lists solely in-frame clones and lacks some. The table lists roughly 14,000 clones, about 80% of them singletons. Here the sequenced sample was peripheral blood, taken before any cancer treatment. Receptors originate from a female donor at least 60 years old with stage I squamous cell lung carcinoma.

The rearrangement joins TRBV7-9 to TRBJ1-1; D perhaps matches TRBD1 (5 bases). Trimming pared 5 bases from V and 1 base from J, leaving 17 bases between. Germline CDR1 is SEHNR and CDR2 is FQNEAQ (reference sequence). The length of the CDR3 is 16 residues. This CDR3 reads CASSRGPISRNTEAFF. The DNA for the CDR3 is TGTGCCAGCAGCCGGGGCCCCATAAGTAGGAACACTGAAGCTTTCTTT.

The sample holds one count of this clone. The chain recombines TRBV7-2 with TRBJ1-6, with D possibly matching TRBD1 (6 bases). CDR3 length: 16 residues. CDR1 and CDR2 (germline): SGHTA, FQGNSA. The V gene lost 0 bases and the J gene lost 8 bases, with 14 bases spanning the gap. The CDR3 protein is CASSLADSPLYSPLHF. CDR3 sequence (DNA): TGTGCCAGCAGCTTAGCGGACAGTCCGCTCTATTCACCCCTCCACTTT. The full variable domain, with the rest looked up from reference TRBV7-2 and TRBJ1-6, is GAGVSQSPSNKVTEKGKDVELRCDPISGHTALYWYRQSLGQGLEFLIYFQGNSAPDKSGLPSDRFSAERTGGSVSTLTIQRTQQEDSAVYLCASSLADSPLYSPLHFGNGTRLTVT.

This chain joins TRBV9 and TRBJ2-3; TRBD2 matches 13 bases. With V trimmed by 4 bases and J by 4 bases, 3 bases remained unmatched. Per the germline V gene, CDR1 is SGDLS and CDR2 is YYNGEE. The CDR3 contains 15 residues. The CDR3 nucleotides are TGTGCCAGCAGCCAAGGGACTAGCGGGGCAGATACGCAGTATTTT. Protein: CASSQGTSGADTQYF.

This clone was seen once. The J gene is TRBJ1-5, the V gene TRBV5-3, with 9 bases matching TRBD1. TRBV5-3 is recorded as an ORF, its role being uncertain. The CDR3 is made up of 20 amino acids. The V segment lost 3 bases and the J segment 2 bases; nucleotides outside the gene matches: 18. The CDR3 here is CARSSNLSRDRDLGNQPQHF. Here the CDR3 DNA reads TGTGCCAGAAGCTCAAATCTGTCCCGGGACAGGGATTTGGGCAATCAGCCCCAGCATTTT.